This T cell receptor (beta chain) was captured in a study of blood T cell repertoires in COVID-19. Study context: T cells, B-cell-depleted T cells, or PBMCs supplied cDNA or gDNA.

In the source study's methods: Reference gene primer amplification gave estimated nucleated cell counts. TCRdb's copy holds only in-frame clones and misses some; the assay was immunoSEQ multiplex PCR. D and trimming were read from the DNA, whereas the V and J calls and clone size are those reported in that table. There are approximately 76,000 clones in the sample; approximately 89% occur only once, and 30% to 40% lies in the top ten. V gave up 5 bases and J gave up 2 bases, with 11 bases separating them. The CDR3 runs 14 residues. The germline CDR1 and CDR2 sequences are MNHEY and SMNVEV (reference sequence).

This sequence originates from an elderly woman with active or convalescent COVID-19. The sequenced sample was peripheral blood. The V call is TRBV27, the J call TRBJ2-3; D is uncertain. As DNA, the CDR3 is TGTGCCAGCAGTCCCCTACCCTCCACAGATACGCAGTATTTT. Residues: CASSPLPSTDTQYF.